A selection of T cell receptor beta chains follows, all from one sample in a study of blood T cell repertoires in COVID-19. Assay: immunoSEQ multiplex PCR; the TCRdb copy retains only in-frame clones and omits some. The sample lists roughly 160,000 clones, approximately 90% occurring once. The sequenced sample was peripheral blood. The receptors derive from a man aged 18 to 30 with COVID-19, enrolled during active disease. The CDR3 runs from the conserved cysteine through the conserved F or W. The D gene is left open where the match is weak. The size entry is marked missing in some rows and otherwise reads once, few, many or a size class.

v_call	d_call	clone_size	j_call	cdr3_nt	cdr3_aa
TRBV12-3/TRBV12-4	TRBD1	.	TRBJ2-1	TGTGCCAGCAGTTCCGGGACAGGGCAGTTCTTC	CASSSGTGQFF
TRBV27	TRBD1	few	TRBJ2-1	TGTGCCAGCGGGTCACGGGACAGGGGGCTAAATGAGCAGTTCTTC	CASGSRDRGLNEQFF
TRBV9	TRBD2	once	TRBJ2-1	TGTGCCAGCAGCGTACTTGGTTGGACTAGCGAGTACAATGAGCAGTTCTTC	CASSVLGWTSEYNEQFF
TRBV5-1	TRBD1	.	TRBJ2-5	TGCGCCAGCAGCTTGGGGACAGGCAGAGAGACCCAGTACTTC	CASSLGTGRETQYF
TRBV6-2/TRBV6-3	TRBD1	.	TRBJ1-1	TGTGCCAGCAGTTACACAGGGGACGCTTTCTTT	CASSYTGDAFF
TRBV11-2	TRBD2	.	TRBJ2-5	TGTGCCAGCAGCGAACTAGCGGTGGCGATCGAGACCCAGTACTTC	CASSELAVAIETQYF
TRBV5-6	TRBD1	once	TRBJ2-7	TGTGCCAGCAGCTCGCAGGGGGCCGGAACCTACGAGCAGTACTTC	CASSSQGAGTYEQYF
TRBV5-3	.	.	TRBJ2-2	TGTGCCAGAAGCTCGAGACTAGATCGCACCGGGGAGCTGTTTTTT	CARSSRLDRTGELFF
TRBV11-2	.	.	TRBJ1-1	TGTGCCAGCAGCTCTAGATCGGGTCCGAACACTGAAGCTTTCTTT	CASSSRSGPNTEAFF
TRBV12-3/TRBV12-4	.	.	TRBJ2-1	TGTGCCAGCAGTTTATTACGGGGGCAGTTCTTC	CASSLLRGQFF